Below, 7 T cell receptor beta chains from the same sample are listed, as sequenced in a study of T cells in localized non-small cell lung cancer. The protocol was immunoSEQ multiplex PCR, while the TCRdb copy is restricted to in-frame clones and leaves out a portion. This table holds under 3,000 clones, under 25% found once. Sequencing was performed on lung tumor tissue, taken before any cancer treatment. All receptors derive from a woman aged 35 to 70 with stage I lung adenocarcinoma.

The chain links TRBV11-3 to TRBJ1-6; D uncertain. The CDR3 loop spans 17 amino acids. Trimming pared 6 bases from V and 8 bases from J, leaving 23 bases between. Germline V gene data show CDR1 as SGHNT and CDR2 as YENEEA. The CDR3 nucleotides are TGTGCCAGCAGTTCAGGATTGGGAGGCCCTTGGGATTCACCCCTCCACTTT. Protein sequence: CASSSGLGGPWDSPLHF.

The rearrangement joins TRBV30 to TRBJ1-1, with D perhaps TRBD1 (5 bases). The CDR3 has 14 amino acids. V lost 4 bases and J 1 base, leaving 13 bases between the germline ends. Germline V gene sequence: CDR1 GTSNPN, CDR2 SVGIG (reference sequence). CDR3 bases: TGTGCCTGGACTTGGGGCAGTTGGAACACTGAAGCTTTCTTT. It translates to CAWTWGSWNTEAFF.

The chain recombines TRBV19 with TRBJ2-7, with a weak D call TRBD2 (6 bases). Deletions cut 0 bases from V and 6 bases from J, with 9 bases between. CDR1 and CDR2 from the germline V gene are LNHDA and SQIVND (reference sequence). The CDR3 sequence is 13 residues long. The CDR3, as DNA: TGTGCCAGTAGTATAGAATTAGCGGTCGAGCAGTACTTC. The encoded protein is CASSIELAVEQYF.

V is TRBV28 and J is TRBJ2-7, with a tentative D call TRBD1 (6 bases). CDR1 MDHEN and CDR2 SYDVKM come from the germline V gene. Trimming left V 6 bases short and J 3 bases short, with 18 bases between. The CDR3 extends over 15 amino acids. In nucleotides, the CDR3 is TGTGCCAGCAGGGGAACAGGGATAGGGAGCTACGAGCAGTACTTC. Translation gives CASRGTGIGSYEQYF.

This sequence joins TRBV19 and TRBJ1-2; 9 bases are a match to TRBD1. The CDR3 is 14 amino acids. Trimming took 5 bases from V and 8 from J; bases not matched to a gene: 9. The germline V gene has CDR1 LNHDA and CDR2 SQIVND (reference sequence). The CDR3 bases are TGTGCCAGTAGTGAAACCGGGGACAGGGTCGGCTACACCTTC. Its protein is CASSETGDRVGYTF.

This clone was observed a handful of times. The chain joins TRBV19 to TRBJ2-5, with D perhaps matching TRBD2 (5 bases). Germline loops: CDR1 LNHDA, CDR2 SQIVND (reference sequence). CDR3 size: 12 residues. The V end lost 10 bases, the J end lost 0 bases, and 9 bases lay between the germline ends. The CDR3 is CATMRDQETQYF. The CDR3 DNA reads as TGTGCCACAATGCGGGACCAAGAGACCCAGTACTTC.

This clone was found a few times. This sequence joins TRBV5-1 and TRBJ2-7; 11 bases line up with TRBD1. The CDR3 has 16 residues. The V gene's germline CDR1 is SGHRS and CDR2 YFSETQ. The V gene end was trimmed by 7 bases and the J gene end by 3 bases; junction bases not matched to a gene: 12. Written as DNA, the CDR3 is TGCGCCAGCGGCTCCAAACCCGGGACAGGGGGCTACGAGCAGTACTTC. Its protein product is CASGSKPGTGGYEQYF.